This paragraph covers one T cell receptor (beta chain) sequence. Its antigen is still unknown. Base quality data are lacking; no much larger clone is found one base away. This sample was included in a study of a mutant IDH1 vaccine in newly diagnosed glioma (dated by TCRdb to the early 2020s). Describing the broader study: Eight vaccinations were administered to patients in weeks 1, 3, 5, 7, 11, 15, 19 and 23, corresponding to visits V03 through V10. The roughly 35 treated patients were around 62% male and around 40% female, with a mean age of about 43 years. Peripheral blood was collected at six visits: V03 (baseline), V05, V07, V10, V12 and V13. Vaccination started 4-6 weeks after radiotherapy alone, or was given together with temozolomide cycles in the groups whose treatment included chemotherapy. Before enrollment, most patients had been given radiochemotherapy with temozolomide as standard therapy, while the rest had received either radiotherapy alone or temozolomide alone. Longitudinal TCRB deep sequencing was performed for roughly 25 treated patients wherever samples were available for exploratory analyses.

Between the V and J ends, shortened by 2 bases and 4 bases respectively, the junction contains 12 bases. The CDR3 sequence holds 14 residues, the cysteine and phenylalanine included. Of the read, only the CDR3 DNA is kept; its 42 bases are in frame from base 1. Reading the germline V gene gives CDR1 SGHVS and CDR2 FQNEAQ. Read against the paper, the sample's time point label means: week 11, during vaccination. Each vaccine dose, consisting of 300 ug of a 20-mer mutant IDH1 peptide in Montanide, was administered subcutaneously with topical imiquimod. The donors had newly diagnosed IDH1-mutant astrocytomas of WHO grade 3 or 4 that showed loss of nuclear ATRX. The samples were drawn from NOA16, a multicentre, single-arm, open-label phase I trial in Germany that tested a mutant IDH1 peptide vaccine in humans for the first time. Genomic DNA for TCRB sequencing was isolated from EDTA blood with the DNeasy Blood and Tissue Kit.

Receptors were amplified or captured by the immunoSEQ multiplex PCR assay. Rearranged TCR beta chain sequences were amplified using the hsTCRB Kit according to the manufacturer's protocol. Sequencing of TCRB libraries was carried out on an Illumina MiSeq. The paper's processing steps were these. Demultiplexing, trimming and gene mapping were performed with the kit vendor's proprietary platform. In TCRdb, the immuneACCESS table is reduced to in-frame sequences with V and J assigned. These tables do not hold every clone; where another copy was compared, an unresolved V gene accounts for under half, and the others remain unexplained. V, J and clone size were drawn from that table, and D and trimming were deduced from the DNA. The sample records under 150,000 clones, about 80% of which are singletons. The top ten constitute 5% to 7% of the sample. The paper as a whole reports these results and caveats: It was noted by the authors that analyses of patient blood samples could not be reproduced owing to sample limitations. Across multiple MHC alleles, vaccine-induced immune responses were seen in about 93% of patients. Selection of PBMC samples for TCRB deep sequencing was based on availability. Pseudoprogression seemed to be unrelated to changes in the top peripheral T cell clonotypes found by TCRB sequencing.

The sequencing used PBMCs, collected from a glioma patient whose treatment included an IDH1 peptide vaccine. This clonotype originated in a man aged 35 to 55 with glioma. This chain joins TRBV7-8 to TRBJ2-7, with the D segment identity uncertain. The CDR3 amino acid sequence is: CASSLLGPGYEQYF. The bases read TGTGCCAGCAGCTTATTGGGTCCGGGTTACGAGCAGTACTTC.